Shown below are 16 T cell receptor beta chains from a single sample sequenced in a study of control samples from healthy donors and cancer patients. Produced via immunoSEQ multiplex PCR; TCRdb's table is partial and in-frame only. The table shows 150,000 or so clones, with more than 85% occurring only once. Sequencing was performed on blood. Every receptor here comes from a man between 18 and 29 years old in good health.

The chain uses TRBV4-2 and TRBJ2-7; D is perhaps TRBD1 (5 bases). The CDR3 totals 17 residues. Germline lookup yields CDR1 LGHNA and CDR2 YNFKEQ. V gave up 1 base and J gave up 0 bases, with 16 bases separating them. Here the CDR3 reads CASSQGGPWQGSYEQYF. The CDR3 nucleotides read TGTGCCAGCAGCCAAGGGGGCCCTTGGCAGGGCTCCTACGAGCAGTACTTC.

V gene TRBV27 combines with J gene TRBJ1-6; D is unresolved. The germline gives CDR1 MNHEY, CDR2 SMNVEV (reference sequence). Between the trimmed V and J ends, which lost 6 bases and 1 base, there was a span of 10 bases. This CDR3 is built from 15 residues. The CDR3 protein is CASRSGRSYNSPLHF. In DNA form, the CDR3 reads TGTGCCAGCAGATCAGGAAGATCCTATAATTCACCCCTCCACTTT.

J is TRBJ2-5 and V is TRBV7-8; possible D gene TRBD2, 5 bases. V lost 4 bases and J 2 bases, leaving 14 bases between the germline ends. Per germline, CDR1 SGHVS and CDR2 FQNEAQ. The length of the CDR3 is 15 residues. CDR3 in amino acids: CASSSYGLVQETQYF. DNA for the CDR3: TGTGCCAGCAGCTCATACGGACTGGTTCAAGAGACCCAGTACTTC.

Only one count was recorded for this clone. This rearrangement joins TRBV13 to TRBJ2-5; 7 positions agree with TRBD2. Trimming at V came to 5 bases and at J to 2 bases, leaving 8 bases not matched to a gene. Germline CDR1 PRHDT, CDR2 FYEKMQ (reference sequence). CDR3 length equals 15 residues. CDR3 nucleotide sequence: TGTGCCAGCAGCCCCCTCGGGCGGGGGCAAGAGACCCAGTACTTC. Translating gives CASSPLGRGQETQYF.

The rearrangement links TRBV19 to TRBJ2-7; D uncertain. Germline V gene sequence: CDR1 LNHDA, CDR2 SQIVND (reference sequence). Between the trimmed V and J ends, which lost 1 base and 5 bases, there was a span of 9 bases. The CDR3 is made up of 13 amino acids. This chain's CDR3 is CASSIAGGNEQYF. CDR3 coding DNA: TGTGCCAGTAGTATAGCAGGTGGGAACGAGCAGTACTTC.

The gene calls are TRBV4-1 and TRBJ1-6; 7 bases agree with TRBD1. The CDR3 is made up of 16 amino acids. The J segment lost 6 bases and the V segment lost 0 bases, leaving 5 bases of the junction unmatched. Per germline, CDR1 MGHRA and CDR2 YSYEKL. The CDR3, as DNA: TGCGCCAGCAGCCAAGAGCTTCAGGGGGTTAATTCACCCCTCCACTTT. The encoded protein is CASSQELQGVNSPLHF.

The V and J genes are TRBV2 and TRBJ1-5; no clear D gene. CDR1 SNHLY and CDR2 FYNNEI come from the germline V gene. This CDR3 region has 13 residues. V lost 8 bases and J lost 3, with 11 bases in between. The CDR3 sequence is CASGYTDNQPQHF. The DNA of the CDR3 is TGTGCCAGCGGGTATACAGACAATCAGCCCCAGCATTTT.

V gene TRBV5-8 combines with J gene TRBJ1-4; a possible D gene is TRBD1 (5 bases). Trimming removed 4 bases from V and 7 bases from J, with 20 bases in between. The CDR3 is made up of 16 amino acids. From germline, CDR1 is SGHTS and CDR2 YDEGEE. CDR3 nucleotide sequence: TGTGCCAGCAGCCAGGGAGCAGGATGGAATGGTGAAAAACTGTTTTTT. It yields the protein CASSQGAGWNGEKLFF.

V gene TRBV3-1 (or the pseudogene TRBV3-2) combines with J gene TRBJ2-7; unclear D gene. The CDR3 covers 11 residues. The germline V gene encodes CDR1 LGHDT and CDR2 YNNKEL (reference sequence). The V end was cut by 5 bases, the J end by 2 bases, with 4 bases between. CDR3 in amino acids: CASSGPYEQYF. The CDR3 DNA reads TGTGCCAGCAGCGGTCCCTACGAGCAGTACTTC.

The chain recombines TRBV7-2 with TRBJ2-1; D call uncertain. CDR3 length: 15 residues. CDR1 is SGHTA, CDR2 FQGNSA, per germline. The V and J ends lost 2 bases and 6 bases respectively, with 14 bases between them. The CDR3 is CASSLRHSWGNEQFF. DNA for the CDR3: TGTGCCAGCAGCTTACGTCACAGTTGGGGCAATGAGCAGTTCTTC.

This chain uses TRBV20-1 with TRBJ1-2; D gene uncertain. Per germline, CDR1 DFQATT and CDR2 SNEGSKA (reference sequence). This CDR3 spans 11 amino acids. V dropped 5 bases and J dropped 2 bases, with 6 bases sitting between them. CDR3 nucleotides: TGCAGTGCTCCCCCAAACTATGGCTACACCTTC. It yields the protein CSAPPNYGYTF.

The CDR3 loop is CASSRQGEETQYF. The DNA of the CDR3 is TGTGCCAGCAGCCGACAGGGGGAAGAGACCCAGTACTTC. The gene calls are TRBV11-2 and TRBJ2-5, with TRBD1 identical over 9 bases. V shed 5 bases and J 3 bases; nucleotides not matched to a gene: 1. Germline CDR1 is SGHAT and CDR2 is FQNNGV. The CDR3 is made up of 13 amino acids.

This clone was seen just once. A junction boundary mismatches the germline segment, possibly from a read error. This chain joins TRBV9 and TRBJ2-7, with D unclear. Germline V CDR1 and CDR2: SGDLS, YYNGEE. The CDR3 has 13 amino acids. The CDR3 protein is CASSDPRFGILHF. In nucleotides, the CDR3 is TGTGCCAGCAGCGACCCCAGATTTGGGATATTGCACTTC.

In DNA form, the CDR3 reads TGCGCCAGCGGCGGGGGGGACTCCTACGAGCAGTACTTC. It is translated as CASGGGDSYEQYF. The gene calls are TRBV10-2 and TRBJ2-7; 9 bases fit TRBD2. V was clipped by 8 bases and J by 0 bases; unmatched bases: 2. Germline V gene lookup returns CDR1 WSHSY and CDR2 SAAADI. The CDR3 extends over 13 amino acids.

This chain uses TRBV5-1 with TRBJ1-2; possible D gene TRBD1, 6 bases. The germline CDR1 and CDR2 sequences are SGHRS and YFSETQ. With 0 bases removed from V and 3 bases from J, the gap between germline ends came to 12 bases. The CDR3 spans 15 residues. The CDR3 protein is CASSLVRGTDYGYTF. CDR3 sequence (DNA): TGCGCCAGCAGCTTGGTAAGGGGGACGGACTATGGCTACACCTTC.

The chain couples TRBV18 to TRBJ1-3; a possible D gene is TRBD1 (6 bases). Germline CDR1 reads KGHSH; CDR2 reads LQKENI. This CDR3 has 15 amino acids. Trimming pared 4 bases from V and 0 bases from J, leaving 10 bases between. DNA of the CDR3: TGTGCCAGCTCACTTGGACAGCTCTCTGGAAACACCATATATTTT. Its protein product is CASSLGQLSGNTIYF.